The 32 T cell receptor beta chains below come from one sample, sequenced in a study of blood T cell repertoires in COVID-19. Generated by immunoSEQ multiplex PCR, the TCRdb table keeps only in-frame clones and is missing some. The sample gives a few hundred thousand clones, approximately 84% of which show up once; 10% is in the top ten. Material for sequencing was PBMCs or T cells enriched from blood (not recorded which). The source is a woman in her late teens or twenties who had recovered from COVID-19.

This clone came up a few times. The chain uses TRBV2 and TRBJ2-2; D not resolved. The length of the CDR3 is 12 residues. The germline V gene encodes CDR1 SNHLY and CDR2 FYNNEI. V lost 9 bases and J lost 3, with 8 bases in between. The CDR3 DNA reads TGTGCCAGGATGACTGACACCGGGGAGCTGTTTTTT. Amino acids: CARMTDTGELFF.

The CDR3 loop reads CASREGQGGGYTF. The CDR3, as DNA: TGTGCCAGCAGAGAGGGACAGGGGGGAGGCTACACCTTC. The rearrangement joins TRBV2 to TRBJ1-2; 11 nucleotides align to TRBD1. V gave up 6 bases and J gave up 8 bases; unmatched junction bases: 5. CDR1 SNHLY and CDR2 FYNNEI come from the germline V gene. The CDR3 covers 13 residues.

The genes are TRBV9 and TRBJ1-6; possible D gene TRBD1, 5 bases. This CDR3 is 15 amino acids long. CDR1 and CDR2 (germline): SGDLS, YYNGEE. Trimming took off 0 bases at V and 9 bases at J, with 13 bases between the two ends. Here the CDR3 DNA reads TGTGCCAGCAGCGTAGCTGCGGGGGAGGGTTCACCCCTCCACTTT. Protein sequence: CASSVAAGEGSPLHF.

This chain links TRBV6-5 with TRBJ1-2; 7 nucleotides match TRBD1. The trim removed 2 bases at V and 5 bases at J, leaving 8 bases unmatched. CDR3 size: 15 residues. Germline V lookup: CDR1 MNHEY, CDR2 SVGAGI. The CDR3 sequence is CASSYGGGAGYGYTF. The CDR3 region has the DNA TGTGCCAGCAGTTACGGAGGGGGCGCTGGGTATGGCTACACCTTC.

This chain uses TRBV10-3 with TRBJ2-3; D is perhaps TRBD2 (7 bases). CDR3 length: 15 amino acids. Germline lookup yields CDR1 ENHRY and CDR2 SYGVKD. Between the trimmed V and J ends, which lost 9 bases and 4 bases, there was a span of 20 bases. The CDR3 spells CAMGGLGGNADTQYF. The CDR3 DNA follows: TGTGCCATGGGGGGGCTGGGGGGGAACGCAGATACGCAGTATTTT.

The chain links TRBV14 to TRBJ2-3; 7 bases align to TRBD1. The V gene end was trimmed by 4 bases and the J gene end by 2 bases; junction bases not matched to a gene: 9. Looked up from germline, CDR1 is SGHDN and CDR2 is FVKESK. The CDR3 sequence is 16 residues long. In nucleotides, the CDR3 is TGTGCCAGCAGCCCTCACAGGGGCGCGATCACAGATACGCAGTATTTT. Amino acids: CASSPHRGAITDTQYF.

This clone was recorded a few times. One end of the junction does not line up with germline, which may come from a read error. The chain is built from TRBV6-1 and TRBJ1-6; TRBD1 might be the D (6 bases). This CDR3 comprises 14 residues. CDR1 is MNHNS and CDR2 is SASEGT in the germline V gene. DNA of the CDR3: TGTGCCAGCAGAGAAGGGACAAATCGTTCACCCCTCCACTTT. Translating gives CASREGTNRSPLHF.

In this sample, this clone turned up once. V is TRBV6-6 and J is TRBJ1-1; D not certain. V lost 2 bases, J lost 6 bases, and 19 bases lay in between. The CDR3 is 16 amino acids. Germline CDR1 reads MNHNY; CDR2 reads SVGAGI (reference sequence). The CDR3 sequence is CASSYPEEEREAEAFF. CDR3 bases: TGTGCCAGCAGTTACCCAGAGGAGGAAAGAGAGGCTGAAGCTTTCTTT.

CDR3 coding DNA: TGTGCCATCAGTGGCGGTAGCGGAACCCTCCAAGAGACCCAGTACTTC. Its translation is CAISGGSGTLQETQYF. This chain uses TRBV10-3 with TRBJ2-5, with D possibly TRBD2 on 6 matching bases. CDR3 size: 16 residues. CDR1 is ENHRY and CDR2 is SYGVKD in the germline V gene. Trimming cost V 4 bases and J 1 base, with 16 bases left between them.

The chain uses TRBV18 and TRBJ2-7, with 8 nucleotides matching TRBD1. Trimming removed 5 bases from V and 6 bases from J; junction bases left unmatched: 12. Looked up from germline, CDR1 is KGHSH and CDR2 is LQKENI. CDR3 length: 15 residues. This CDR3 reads CASSLQGASKGEQYF. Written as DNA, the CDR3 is TGTGCCAGCTCATTGCAGGGGGCGTCGAAGGGCGAGCAGTACTTC.

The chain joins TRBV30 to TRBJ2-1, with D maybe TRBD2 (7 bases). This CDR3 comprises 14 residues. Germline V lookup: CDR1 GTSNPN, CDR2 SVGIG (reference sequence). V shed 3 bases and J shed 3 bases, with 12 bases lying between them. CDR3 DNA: TGTGCCTGGAGAGGGGGAGGGGGCTACAATGAGCAGTTCTTC. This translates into CAWRGGGGYNEQFF. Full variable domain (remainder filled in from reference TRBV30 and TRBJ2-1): SQTIHQWPATLVQPVGSPLSLECTVEGTSNPNLYWYRQAAGRGLQLLFYSVGIGQISSEVPQNLSASRPQDRQFILSSKKLLLSDSGFYLCAWRGGGGYNEQFFGPGTRLTVL.

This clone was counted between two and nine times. In DNA, the CDR3 is TGTGCCAGTAGTCGGGACACTGATAGCAATCAGCCCCAGCATTTT. Translating gives CASSRDTDSNQPQHF. This rearrangement joins TRBV19 to TRBJ1-5, with D maybe TRBD1 (6 bases). Between the trimmed V and J ends, which lost 5 bases and 0 bases, there was a span of 11 bases. Looked up from germline, CDR1 is LNHDA and CDR2 is SQIVND (reference sequence). The CDR3 loop spans 15 amino acids.

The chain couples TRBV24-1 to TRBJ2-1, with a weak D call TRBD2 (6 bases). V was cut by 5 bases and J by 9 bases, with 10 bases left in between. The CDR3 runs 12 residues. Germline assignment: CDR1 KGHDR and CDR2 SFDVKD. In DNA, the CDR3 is TGTGCCACCAGTGGGGACTGGCCTGAGCAGTTCTTC. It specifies CATSGDWPEQFF.

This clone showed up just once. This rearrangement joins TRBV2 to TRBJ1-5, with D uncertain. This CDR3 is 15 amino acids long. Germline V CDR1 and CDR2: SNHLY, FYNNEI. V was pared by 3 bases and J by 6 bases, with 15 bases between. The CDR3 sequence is CASSEPNLPGQPQHF. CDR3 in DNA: TGTGCCAGCAGTGAGCCCAACCTTCCGGGTCAGCCCCAGCATTTT.

The CDR3 nucleotides read TGTGCCAGCAGCCCGGGACAGGGGAACACCGGGGAGCTGTTTTTT. This sequence encodes CASSPGQGNTGELFF. V usage is TRBV11-3 and J usage is TRBJ2-2, with 9 bases lining up with TRBD1. Germline lookup yields CDR1 SGHNT and CDR2 YENEEA. The CDR3 has 15 residues. Trimming took 5 bases from V and 1 from J; bases not matched to a gene: 2. Together with reference TRBV11-3 and TRBJ2-2, the CDR3 gives the full variable domain: EAGVVQSPRYKIIEKKQPVAFWCNPISGHNTLYWYLQNLGQGPELLIRYENEEAVDDSQLPKDRFSAERLKGVDSTLKIQPAELGDSAVYLCASSPGQGNTGELFFGEGSRLTVL.

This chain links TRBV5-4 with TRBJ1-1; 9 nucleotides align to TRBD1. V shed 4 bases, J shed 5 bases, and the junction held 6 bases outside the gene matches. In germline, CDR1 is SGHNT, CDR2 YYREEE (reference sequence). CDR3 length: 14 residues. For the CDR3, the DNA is TGTGCCAGCAGCCTGACAGGGGGAGGAACTGAAGCTTTCTTT. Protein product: CASSLTGGGTEAFF.

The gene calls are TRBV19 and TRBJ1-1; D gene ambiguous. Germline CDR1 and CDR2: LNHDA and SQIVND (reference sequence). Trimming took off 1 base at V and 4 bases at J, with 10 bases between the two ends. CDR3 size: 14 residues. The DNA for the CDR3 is TGTGCCAGTAGTATAGTATCGGGATCCACTGAAGCTTTCTTT. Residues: CASSIVSGSTEAFF. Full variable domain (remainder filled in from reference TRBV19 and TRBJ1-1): DGGITQSPKYLFRKEGQNVTLSCEQNLNHDAMYWYRQDPGQGLRLIYYSQIVNDFQKGDIAEGYSVSREKKESFPLTVTSAQKNPTAFYLCASSIVSGSTEAFFGQGTRLTVV.

The CDR3, as DNA: TGTGCCAGCAGCACCCGGGAGGATACGCAGTATTTT. Its protein is CASSTREDTQYF. The J gene is TRBJ2-3, the V gene TRBV9, with TRBD2 as a possible D gene (6 bases). V was trimmed by 4 bases and J by 6 bases, leaving 9 bases between them. The CDR3 loop spans 12 amino acids. The germline CDR1 and CDR2 sequences are SGDLS and YYNGEE.

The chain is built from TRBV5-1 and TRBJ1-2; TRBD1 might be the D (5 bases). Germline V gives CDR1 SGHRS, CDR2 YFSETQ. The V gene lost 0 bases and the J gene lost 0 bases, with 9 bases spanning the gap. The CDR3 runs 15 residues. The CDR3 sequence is CASSLDGHPNYGYTF. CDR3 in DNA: TGCGCCAGCAGCTTGGACGGACACCCTAACTATGGCTACACCTTC.

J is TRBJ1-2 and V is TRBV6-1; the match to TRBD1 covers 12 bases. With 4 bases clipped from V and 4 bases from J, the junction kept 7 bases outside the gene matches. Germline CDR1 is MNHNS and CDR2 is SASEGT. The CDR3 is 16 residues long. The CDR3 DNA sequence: TGTGCCAGCAGTGGAATTTTGGGACAGGGGGCCTATGGCTACACCTTC. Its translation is CASSGILGQGAYGYTF.

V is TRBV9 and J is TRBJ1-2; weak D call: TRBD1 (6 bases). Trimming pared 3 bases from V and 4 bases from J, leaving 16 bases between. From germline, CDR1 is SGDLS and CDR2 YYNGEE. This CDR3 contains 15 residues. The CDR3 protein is CASSDGGPGFYGYTF. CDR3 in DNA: TGTGCCAGCAGCGACGGGGGGCCTGGATTCTATGGCTACACCTTC. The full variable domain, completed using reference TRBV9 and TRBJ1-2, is DSGVTQTPKHLITATGQRVTLRCSPRSGDLSVYWYQQSLDQGLQFLIQYYNGEERAKGNILERFSAQQFPDLHSELNLSSLELGDSALYFCASSDGGPGFYGYTFGSGTRLTVV.

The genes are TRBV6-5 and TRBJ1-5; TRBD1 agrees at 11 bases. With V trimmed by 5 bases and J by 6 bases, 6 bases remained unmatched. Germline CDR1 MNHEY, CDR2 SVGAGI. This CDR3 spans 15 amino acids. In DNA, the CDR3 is TGTGCCAGCAGTCCCGGGACAGGGGGGGGTCAGCCCCAGCATTTT. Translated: CASSPGTGGGQPQHF.

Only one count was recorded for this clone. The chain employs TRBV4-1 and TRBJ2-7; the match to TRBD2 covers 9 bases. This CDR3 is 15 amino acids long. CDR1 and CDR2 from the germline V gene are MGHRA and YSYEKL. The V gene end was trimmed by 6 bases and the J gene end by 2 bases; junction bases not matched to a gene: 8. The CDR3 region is CASRVSGGSTYEQYF. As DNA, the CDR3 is TGCGCCAGCAGAGTTAGCGGGGGATCGACCTACGAGCAGTACTTC.

CDR3 loop: CASSVYRDSSTGELFF. The CDR3 bases are TGCGCCAGTAGTGTCTACAGGGATTCGAGCACCGGGGAGCTGTTTTTT. The chain uses TRBV5-1 and TRBJ2-2; the D gene is possibly TRBD1 (6 bases). V was pared by 8 bases and J by 4 bases, with 21 bases between. This CDR3 spans 16 amino acids. The V gene's germline CDR1 is SGHRS and CDR2 YFSETQ. The full variable domain, with the rest looked up from reference TRBV5-1 and TRBJ2-2, is KAGVTQTPRYLIKTRGQQVTLSCSPISGHRSVSWYQQTPGQGLQFLFEYFSETQRNKGNFPGRFSGRQFSNSRSEMNVSTLELGDSALYLCASSVYRDSSTGELFFGEGSRLTVL.

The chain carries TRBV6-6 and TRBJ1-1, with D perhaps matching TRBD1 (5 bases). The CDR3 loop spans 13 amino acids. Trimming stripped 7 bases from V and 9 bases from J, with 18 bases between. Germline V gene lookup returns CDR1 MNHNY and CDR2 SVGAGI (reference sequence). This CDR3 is CASNIGATPQAFF. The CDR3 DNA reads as TGTGCCAGCAACATTGGGGCTACGCCCCAAGCTTTCTTT.

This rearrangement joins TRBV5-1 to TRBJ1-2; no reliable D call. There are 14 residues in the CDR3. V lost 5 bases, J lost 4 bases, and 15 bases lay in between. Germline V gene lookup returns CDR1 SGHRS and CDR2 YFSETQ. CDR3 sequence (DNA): TGCGCCAGCAGGAGTGACGGGGATGGCTATGGCTACACCTTC. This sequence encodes CASRSDGDGYGYTF. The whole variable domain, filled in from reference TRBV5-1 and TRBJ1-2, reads KAGVTQTPRYLIKTRGQQVTLSCSPISGHRSVSWYQQTPGQGLQFLFEYFSETQRNKGNFPGRFSGRQFSNSRSEMNVSTLELGDSALYLCASRSDGDGYGYTFGSGTRLTVV.

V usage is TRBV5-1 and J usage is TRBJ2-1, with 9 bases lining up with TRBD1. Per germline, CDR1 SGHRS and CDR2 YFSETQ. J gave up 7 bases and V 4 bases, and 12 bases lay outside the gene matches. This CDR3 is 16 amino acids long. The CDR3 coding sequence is TGCGCCAGCAGCAGCATCGGGACAGGGAGCTGGAATGAGCAGTTCTTC. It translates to CASSSIGTGSWNEQFF.

CDR3 loop: CASSVGLVQETQYF. CDR3 DNA: TGTGCCAGCAGTGTGGGACTAGTTCAAGAGACCCAGTACTTC. V and J are TRBV2 and TRBJ2-5; 8 bases map to TRBD2. CDR1 and CDR2 from the germline V gene are SNHLY and FYNNEI. The CDR3 sequence is 14 residues long. The V gene end was trimmed by 4 bases and the J gene end by 2 bases; junction bases not matched to a gene: 3. Supplemented by reference TRBV2 and TRBJ2-5, the full variable domain reads EPEVTQTPSHQVTQMGQEVILRCVPISNHLYFYWYRQILGQKVEFLVSFYNNEISEKSEIFDDQFSVERPDGSNFTLKIRSTKLEDSAMYFCASSVGLVQETQYFGPGTRLLVL.

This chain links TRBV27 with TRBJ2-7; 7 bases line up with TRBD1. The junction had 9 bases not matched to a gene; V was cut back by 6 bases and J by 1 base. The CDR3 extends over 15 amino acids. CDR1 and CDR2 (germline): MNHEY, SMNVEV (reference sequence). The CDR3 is CASSPRQGISYEQYF. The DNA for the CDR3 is TGTGCCAGCAGCCCTCGACAGGGAATTTCCTACGAGCAGTACTTC.

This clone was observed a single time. Here the CDR3 DNA reads TGTGCCAGCGGACTAGCGAGACCGTTCGGCAATGAGCAGTTCTTC. This sequence encodes CASGLARPFGNEQFF. This rearrangement joins TRBV2 to TRBJ2-1, with 9 bases identical to TRBD2. The CDR3 runs to 15 residues. Germline V lookup: CDR1 SNHLY, CDR2 FYNNEI. V lost 8 bases to trimming and J lost 6 bases; unmatched junction nucleotides: 11.

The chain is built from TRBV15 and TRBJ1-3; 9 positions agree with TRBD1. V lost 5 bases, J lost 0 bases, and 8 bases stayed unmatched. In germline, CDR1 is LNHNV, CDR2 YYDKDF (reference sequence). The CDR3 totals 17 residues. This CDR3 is CATSGNRGHPSGNTIYF. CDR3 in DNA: TGTGCCACCAGCGGAAACAGGGGGCACCCCTCTGGAAACACCATATATTTT.

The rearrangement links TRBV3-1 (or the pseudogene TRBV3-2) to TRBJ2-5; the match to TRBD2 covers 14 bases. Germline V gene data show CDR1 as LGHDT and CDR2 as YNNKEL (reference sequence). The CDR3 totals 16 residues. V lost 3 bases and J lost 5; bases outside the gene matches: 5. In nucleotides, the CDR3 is TGTGCCAGCAGCCACCGACTAGCGGGAGGGATGGAGACCCAGTACTTC. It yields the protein CASSHRLAGGMETQYF.